This TCR beta chain was identified during a study of T cell repertoires in cytomegalovirus infection. For the study at large: The authors relied on CMV epitopes, both recently identified HLA-C-restricted and well-studied HLA-B-restricted. Overall study results and limits: HLA-C-restricted TCR beta clonotypes specific for CMV led the ex vivo response. Adding up the frequency of public TCR beta families identified people who carried CMV plus the relevant HLA.

V shed 2 bases and J 5 bases; nucleotides not matched to a gene: 5. There are 14 residues in the CDR3. Per the germline V gene, CDR1 is MNHNY and CDR2 is SVGAGI (reference sequence). This clonotype has more than one count but fewer than ten. Its antigen is currently unknown. TCRdb fed the reads into MiXCR, producing one record per CDR3 protein. Of 650,000 to 900,000 distinct CDR3 sequences in the sample, roughly 28% were seen once. The chain recombines TRBV6-6 with TRBJ1-1, with 7 bases matching TRBD1. The input for sequencing was cultured CD8+ T cells from PBMCs, taken from culture after CMV antigen stimulation. The receptor comes from a human donor in good health (CMV status not recorded). Some clones in this sample may be carry-over from other donors' samples. The CDR3 nucleotides read TGTGCCAGCAGTTACACCCTACAGGGGACTGAAGCTTTCTTT. This codes for CASSYTLQGTEAFF.